Presented here are 5 T cell receptor beta chains from one specimen sequenced in a study of immune evolution from preneoplasia to lung adenocarcinoma. Sequenced by immunoSEQ multiplex PCR; TCRdb stores in-frame clones only, minus some. This table holds about 3,900 clones, 87% found once. The specimen sequenced was FFPE minimally invasive lung adenocarcinoma tissue. All receptors derive from a donor older than 65 with lung adenocarcinoma.

The rearrangement uses TRBV11-2 and TRBJ2-3; D perhaps matches TRBD2 (6 bases). This CDR3 is built from 18 residues. The germline gives CDR1 SGHAT, CDR2 FQNNGV. Trimming removed 0 bases at V and 2 bases at J, with 18 bases between. This CDR3 is CASSLDRGGAFDTDTQYF. The CDR3 DNA reads as TGTGCCAGCAGCTTAGATCGCGGAGGGGCGTTTGACACAGATACGCAGTATTTT.

This chain uses TRBV30 with TRBJ1-2; 8 nucleotides line up with TRBD1. The CDR3 is 12 residues long. CDR1 GTSNPN and CDR2 SVGIG come from the germline V gene (reference sequence). With V trimmed by 5 bases and J by 14 bases, 13 bases remained unmatched. The CDR3 nucleotides read TGTGCCTGGGACAACCTGGGACAGGTGGAGACCTTC. It translates to CAWDNLGQVETF.

V and J are TRBV5-1 and TRBJ2-2; no clear D. Germline assignment: CDR1 SGHRS and CDR2 YFSETQ. CDR3 length: 14 amino acids. V gave up 4 bases and J gave up 6 bases, with 13 bases separating them. Here the CDR3 DNA reads TGCGCCAGCAGCCCTAGTACAACTGCCGGGGAGCTGTTTTTT. It specifies CASSPSTTAGELFF.

The CDR3 region has the DNA TGCAGCGTCAACCCCGGGACTTACCTATTCTTC. This translates into CSVNPGTYLFF. The chain has TRBV29-1 and TRBJ2-1; maybe TRBD2 (6 bases). The CDR3 has 11 amino acids. Between the trimmed V and J ends, which lost 6 bases and 16 bases, there was a span of 19 bases. The V gene's germline CDR1 is SQVTM and CDR2 ANQGSEA.

The chain carries TRBV4-1 and TRBJ2-5; D unclear. Trimming removed 4 bases at V and 2 bases at J, with 14 bases between. This CDR3 spans 15 amino acids. CDR1 MGHRA and CDR2 YSYEKL come from the germline V gene. CDR3 DNA: TGCGCCAGCAGCCGAAGGTTGGGTTGGCAAGAGACCCAGTACTTC. Residues: CASSRRLGWQETQYF.